Listed here are 23 T cell receptor beta chains from one sample, sequenced in a study of T cell responses to AZD1222 COVID-19 vaccine. Profiling relied on immunoSEQ multiplex PCR, and the TCRdb table lists in-frame clones only, not all of them. This table has around 130,000 clones, about 93% appearing once. Sequenced material: peripheral blood, taken on day 0 of AZD1222 vaccination. The receptors derive from an adult in good health.

Written as DNA, the CDR3 is TGTGCAAGTCGCTTAGGTCGGGGGCGCAGGTCTTACGAGCAGTACTTC. As protein: CASRLGRGRRSYEQYF. This sequence joins TRBV12-2 and TRBJ2-7. TRBV12-2 is assigned pseudogene status. This CDR3 has 16 amino acids.

J is TRBJ2-7 and V is TRBV27; D gene uncertain. Trimming left V 1 base short and J 4 bases short, with 11 bases between. The length of the CDR3 is 14 residues. Looked up from germline, CDR1 is MNHEY and CDR2 is SMNVEV (reference sequence). The CDR3 here is CASSLWTDSYEQYF. In DNA form, the CDR3 reads TGTGCCAGCAGTTTATGGACCGATAGTTACGAGCAGTACTTC.

J is TRBJ1-5 and V is TRBV19, with TRBD1 matching 7 bases. CDR3 length: 14 amino acids. Germline V gene sequence: CDR1 LNHDA, CDR2 SQIVND (reference sequence). Trimming at V came to 8 bases and at J to 0 bases, leaving 4 bases not matched to a gene. CDR3 in DNA: TGTGCCAGTCGACAGGGACTTAGCAATCAGCCCCAGCATTTT. Translation: CASRQGLSNQPQHF.

The V and J genes are TRBV19 and TRBJ1-4, with 7 bases that match TRBD1. CDR3 length equals 18 residues. V was clipped by 3 bases and J by 7 bases; unmatched bases: 17. CDR1 and CDR2 (germline): LNHDA, SQIVND (reference sequence). The CDR3 sequence: CASSIYGQGGKQREKLFF. The CDR3 coding sequence is TGTGCCAGTAGTATCTACGGGCAGGGGGGGAAACAGCGTGAAAAACTGTTTTTT.

The rearrangement links TRBV2 to TRBJ1-1; TRBD1 is a possible D gene (5 bases). The CDR3 consists of 15 residues. V lost 2 bases to trimming and J lost 0 bases, with 10 bases between them. Per the germline V gene, CDR1 is SNHLY and CDR2 is FYNNEI. CDR3 nucleotide sequence: TGTGCCAGCAGTGAACAGGGATTCATGAACACTGAAGCTTTCTTT. This gives the protein CASSEQGFMNTEAFF.

The chain is built from TRBV19 and TRBJ2-3; D gene unclear. The V gene's germline CDR1 is LNHDA and CDR2 SQIVND (reference sequence). The CDR3 runs to 19 residues. Trimming shortened V by 6 bases and J by 1 base, and 26 bases separated the two germline ends. The CDR3 sequence is CASRPRSPGPQRGTDTQYF. In DNA, the CDR3 is TGTGCCAGTAGGCCCCGAAGCCCCGGGCCCCAAAGGGGCACAGATACGCAGTATTTT.

The V call is TRBV13, the J call TRBJ2-7, with D tentatively TRBD1 (5 bases). The CDR3 is 13 amino acids. Germline-derived CDR1 and CDR2 are PRHDT and FYEKMQ (reference sequence). Trimming stripped 6 bases from V and 3 bases from J, with 12 bases between. CDR3 protein: CASRETGRYEQYF. The CDR3 region has the DNA TGTGCCAGCAGGGAAACAGGACGCTACGAGCAGTACTTC.

The rearrangement uses TRBV4-1 and TRBJ2-5, with D maybe TRBD2 (6 bases). Germline V lookup: CDR1 MGHRA, CDR2 YSYEKL. Trimming pared 2 bases from V and 2 bases from J, leaving 15 bases between. The CDR3 has 16 residues. For the CDR3, the DNA is TGCGCCAGCAGCCAAAAGGAGGTAGCGGAACAAGAGACCCAGTACTTC. Amino acid sequence: CASSQKEVAEQETQYF.

The rearrangement uses TRBV7-2 and TRBJ2-7; no reliable D call. The CDR3 extends over 17 amino acids. With 1 base removed from V and 0 bases from J, the gap between germline ends came to 16 bases. Germline CDR1 and CDR2: SGHTA and FQGNSA. The CDR3 is CASSLDRFPRSSYEQYF. The CDR3 DNA reads as TGTGCCAGCAGCTTAGATCGGTTCCCCCGTAGCTCCTACGAGCAGTACTTC.

DNA of the CDR3: TGTGCCAGCTCACCCCCGACAGGGAGGAACACTGAAGCTTTCTTT. This translates into CASSPPTGRNTEAFF. V and J are TRBV18 and TRBJ1-1; 7 nucleotides line up with TRBD1. Germline CDR1 reads KGHSH; CDR2 reads LQKENI. J gave up 1 base and V 3 bases, and 5 bases lay outside the gene matches. CDR3 length: 15 residues.

This chain connects TRBV13 to TRBJ2-6; D uncertain. This CDR3 contains 13 residues. CDR1 PRHDT and CDR2 FYEKMQ come from the germline V gene (reference sequence). V was pared by 5 bases and J by 2 bases, with 4 bases between. The CDR3 coding sequence is TGTGCCAGCAGCGCGGCTGGGGCCAACGTCCTGACTTTC. Translation gives CASSAAGANVLTF.

CDR3 nucleotide sequence: TGTGCCAGCAACCTGGCGGAACAAGAGACCCAGTACTTC. It translates to CASNLAEQETQYF. The V call is TRBV28, the J call TRBJ2-5, with no clear D. Germline V gene data show CDR1 as MDHEN and CDR2 as SYDVKM. The germline V and J ends were trimmed by 7 bases and 2 bases, with 11 bases remaining between them. This CDR3 is built from 13 residues.

This chain joins TRBV19 and TRBJ2-2; D is possibly TRBD1 or TRBD2 (5 bases each). The CDR3 is made up of 14 amino acids. The germline V gene has CDR1 LNHDA and CDR2 SQIVND (reference sequence). Trimming removed 5 bases from V and 3 bases from J, with 10 bases in between. The CDR3 sequence is CASSGGWDTGELFF. For the CDR3, the DNA is TGTGCCAGTAGTGGGGGATGGGACACCGGGGAGCTGTTTTTT.

The chain links TRBV28 to TRBJ2-7, with 8 nucleotides matching TRBD2. This CDR3 is 16 amino acids long. The germline V gene encodes CDR1 MDHEN and CDR2 SYDVKM. The V and J ends lost 5 bases and 0 bases, in that order; junction bases with no gene match: 9. CDR3 residues: CASSPQTSGVSYEQYF. The DNA for the CDR3 is TGTGCCAGCAGTCCCCAAACTAGCGGCGTCTCCTACGAGCAGTACTTC.

V and J are TRBV28 and TRBJ2-7; D is undetermined. Deletions cut 2 bases from V and 5 bases from J, with 19 bases between. Germline V gene data show CDR1 as MDHEN and CDR2 as SYDVKM. The CDR3 covers 16 residues. The CDR3 reads CASSLGPQIRFHEQYF. The CDR3 DNA reads TGTGCCAGCAGTTTAGGTCCGCAGATCCGCTTCCACGAGCAGTACTTC.

Points on this clone: Distinct nucleotide sequences in the sample also encode this CDR3. V is TRBV18 and J is TRBJ2-7; 9 nucleotides line up with TRBD1. The CDR3 sequence is 16 residues long. Germline CDR1 KGHSH, CDR2 LQKENI. V trimming: 2 bases; J trimming: 2 bases; junction bases outside the gene matches: 7. Written as DNA, the CDR3 is TGTGCCAGCTCACCATTGGGACAGGGTAACACCTACGAGCAGTACTTC. It yields the protein CASSPLGQGNTYEQYF.

The chain combines TRBV6-5 with TRBJ1-1; D is possibly TRBD1 (5 bases). This CDR3 comprises 15 residues. Between the trimmed V and J ends, which lost 2 bases and 1 base, there was a span of 11 bases. CDR1 is MNHEY and CDR2 is SVGAGI in the germline V gene. In nucleotides, the CDR3 is TGTGCCAGCAGTTACGCCGGGACGAAGAACACTGAAGCTTTCTTT. This codes for CASSYAGTKNTEAFF.

The chain links TRBV5-1 to TRBJ2-7; maybe TRBD2 (7 bases). CDR3 length: 14 residues. Looked up from germline, CDR1 is SGHRS and CDR2 is YFSETQ. Trimming cost V 7 bases and J 2 bases, with 16 bases left between them. The CDR3, as DNA: TGCGCCAGCGCTCTGTCGGGGGGCCCCTACGAGCAGTACTTC. Amino acids: CASALSGGPYEQYF.

The chain's CDR3 is CASSPRGPTTYEQYF. In DNA, the CDR3 is TGTGCCAGCAGCCCCCGGGGGCCGACTACCTACGAGCAGTACTTC. This sequence joins TRBV7-8 and TRBJ2-7; tentatively, D is TRBD1 or TRBD2 (6 bases each). Trimming cost V 5 bases and J 2 bases, with 16 bases left between them. The CDR3 covers 15 residues. Germline assignment: CDR1 SGHVS and CDR2 FQNEAQ.

The chain has TRBV6-5 and TRBJ2-1; tentatively, D is TRBD1 or TRBD2 (6 bases each). Trimming left V 6 bases short and J 10 bases short, with 19 bases between. Germline CDR1 MNHEY, CDR2 SVGAGI. The CDR3 loop spans 14 amino acids. The CDR3 DNA sequence: TGTGCCAGCAGCGCGGGAAGAACTCAGGGGGAGCAGTTCTTC. Its protein is CASSAGRTQGEQFF.

V usage is TRBV18 and J usage is TRBJ2-5; D is undetermined. V dropped 0 bases and J dropped 0 bases, with 17 bases sitting between them. CDR1 KGHSH and CDR2 LQKENI come from the germline V gene. The CDR3 runs 18 residues. The CDR3 DNA reads TGTGCCAGCTCACCACCGAAAGGGCCTTTGGGGTACCAAGAGACCCAGTACTTC. Protein product: CASSPPKGPLGYQETQYF.

The chain joins TRBV6-5 to TRBJ1-5; D remains ambiguous. CDR3 length equals 15 residues. Trimming stripped 6 bases from V and 9 bases from J, with 21 bases between. CDR1 MNHEY and CDR2 SVGAGI come from the germline V gene. As DNA, the CDR3 is TGTGCCAGCAGATCCGGGTCCGGTGCCGGCGGGCCCCAGCATTTT. Protein product: CASRSGSGAGGPQHF.

The gene calls are TRBV28 and TRBJ1-3; D not resolved. Germline values: CDR1 MDHEN, CDR2 SYDVKM. Trimming shortened V by 1 base and J by 5 bases, and 18 bases separated the two germline ends. The length of the CDR3 is 17 residues. CDR3 coding DNA: TGTGCCAGCAGTTTATCCTCTAAAGGCGTTCTTCGAAACACCATATATTTT. The encoded protein is CASSLSSKGVLRNTIYF.